This T cell receptor beta chain originates from a study of CD4+ T cells in melanoma. Study outcomes and limitations: In melanoma, neoantigen-specific CD4+ T cells reportedly differed in differentiation state. CD8+ T cell, macrophage and B cell function reportedly correlated with neoantigen-specific CD4+ T cells.

The repertoire was sequenced with immunoSEQ multiplex PCR; TCRdb's copy has only in-frame clones and lacks some. The data show approximately 20,000 clones, around 80% seen once. On this clone: Its antigen is unknown.

The CDR3 covers 15 residues. The trim removed 4 bases at V and 0 bases at J, leaving 8 bases unmatched. Germline CDR1 reads SQVTM; CDR2 reads ANQGSEA. The receptor was isolated from a human donor with melanoma. The chain employs TRBV29-1 and TRBJ1-1; 7 bases fit TRBD1. The CDR3: CSVATGELVNTEAFF. CDR3 in DNA: TGCAGCGTTGCCACAGGGGAGTTGGTGAACACTGAAGCTTTCTTT.